These 10 T cell receptor beta chains originate from one sample sequenced in a study of blood T cells in healthy people across ages. Alongside a J-beta primer mix, a sample-barcoded 5' primer served in a second PCR lasting about 7 to 11 cycles. A single record per CDR3 protein comes from TCRdb applying MiXCR to the 5' RACE reads. This table has more than 500,000 distinct CDR3 sequences, about 26% appearing once. The same sample was also studied in work on T cells of mothers and their children.

The sequenced sample consisted of blood. The receptor set was obtained from a boy between 2 and 15 years old in good health.

The chain joins TRBV6-5 to TRBJ1-6, with TRBD1 identical over 9 bases. The CDR3 sequence is 16 residues long. V lost 2 bases to trimming and J lost 10 bases; unmatched junction nucleotides: 9. Germline V gives CDR1 MNHEY, CDR2 SVGAGI. Written as DNA, the CDR3 is TGTGCCAGCAGTTACCCCGCCCGGGACAGGGCATCACCCCTCCACTTT. Protein product: CASSYPARDRASPLHF.

This chain connects TRBV12-3 or TRBV12-4 to TRBJ2-1; 14 bases fit TRBD2. The CDR3 is made up of 16 amino acids. V shed 5 bases and J 5 bases; nucleotides not matched to a gene: 5. The CDR3 loop is CASSRLAGGPNNEQFF. DNA for the CDR3: TGTGCCAGCAGTAGACTAGCGGGAGGGCCTAACAATGAGCAGTTCTTC.

This clonotype showed up just a few times. The chain has TRBV7-9 and TRBJ1-1, with unresolved D. This CDR3 is 14 amino acids long. V dropped 0 bases and J dropped 6 bases, with 11 bases sitting between them. Looked up from germline, CDR1 is SEHNR and CDR2 is FQNEAQ (reference sequence). The CDR3 bases are TGTGCCAGCAGCTTAGCTGTAGCAGGACCTGAAGCTTTCTTT. Encoded protein: CASSLAVAGPEAFF.

V usage is TRBV12-3 or TRBV12-4 and J usage is TRBJ1-3; D gene unclear. The CDR3 consists of 14 residues. Trimming stripped 7 bases from V and 0 bases from J, with 10 bases between. The DNA for the CDR3 is TGTGCCAGCAAAGACTCAGGCTCTGGAAACACCATATATTTT. Amino acids: CASKDSGSGNTIYF.

This chain connects TRBV7-8 to TRBJ1-5, with 7 bases fitting TRBD1. The CDR3 loop spans 17 amino acids. V was pared by 4 bases and J by 7 bases, with 16 bases of the junction left unmatched. Germline assignment: CDR1 SGHVS and CDR2 FQNEAQ. The CDR3: CASSSFPRQGSGQPQHF. The CDR3 DNA sequence: TGTGCCAGCAGCTCATTCCCCCGACAGGGCAGCGGCCAGCCCCAGCATTTT. Full variable domain (remainder filled in from reference TRBV7-8 and TRBJ1-5): GAGVSQSPRYKVAKRGQDVALRCDPISGHVSLFWYQQALGQGPEFLTYFQNEAQLDKSGLPSDRFFAERPEGSVSTLKIQRTQQEDSAVYLCASSSFPRQGSGQPQHFGDGTRLSIL.

This clonotype occurred a few times. V gene TRBV11-2 combines with J gene TRBJ1-6; D uncertain. V was pared by 0 bases and J by 7 bases, with 13 bases between. CDR1 is SGHAT and CDR2 is FQNNGV in the germline V gene. The CDR3 loop spans 16 amino acids. In DNA form, the CDR3 reads TGTGCCAGCAGCTTAGAAGGATCTGGGTTCAATTCACCCCTCCACTTT. It codes for CASSLEGSGFNSPLHF.

This clonotype was observed a few times. V gene TRBV6-6 combines with J gene TRBJ2-7; no clear D. Between the trimmed V and J ends, which lost 0 bases and 7 bases, there was a span of 16 bases. The CDR3 extends over 15 amino acids. Per germline, CDR1 MNHNY and CDR2 SVGAGI (reference sequence). CDR3 amino acids: CASSYSPKVPFEQYF. The CDR3 coding sequence is TGTGCCAGCAGTTACTCCCCGAAGGTCCCGTTTGAGCAGTACTTC.

In this sample, this clonotype turned up a few times. J is TRBJ1-2 and V is TRBV7-9; 10 bases map to TRBD1. CDR3 length equals 17 residues. Germline CDR1 and CDR2: SEHNR and FQNEAQ (reference sequence). Germline trimming cut 7 bases from V and 1 base from J; bases unmatched to any gene: 12. The CDR3 sequence: CASTMVTGGSDNYGYTF. The CDR3 nucleotides are TGTGCCAGCACCATGGTGACAGGGGGCAGCGATAACTATGGCTACACCTTC. Variable domain in full (rest from reference TRBV7-9 and TRBJ1-2): DTGVSQNPRHKITKRGQNVTFRCDPISEHNRLYWYRQTLGQGPEFLTYFQNEAQLEKSRLLSDRFSAERPKGSFSTLEIQRTEQGDSAMYLCASTMVTGGSDNYGYTFGSGTRLTVV.

The V call is TRBV27, the J call TRBJ1-4; 9 nucleotides match TRBD1. The CDR3 sequence is 13 residues long. Germline trimming cut 6 bases from V and 8 bases from J; bases unmatched to any gene: 4. Per the germline V gene, CDR1 is MNHEY and CDR2 is SMNVEV (reference sequence). The CDR3 loop is CASRGQGREKLFF. CDR3 DNA: TGTGCCAGCAGAGGACAGGGGCGGGAAAAACTGTTTTTT. Looking up the rest from reference TRBV27 and TRBJ1-4 gives the full variable domain: EAQVTQNPRYLITVTGKKLTVTCSQNMNHEYMSWYRQDPGLGLRQIYYSMNVEVTDKGDVPEGYKVSRKEKRNFPLILESPSPNQTSLYFCASRGQGREKLFFGSGTQLSVL.

This clonotype was counted ten times or more. The V call is TRBV6-6, the J call TRBJ2-7; 9 nucleotides align to TRBD1. The CDR3 is 14 residues long. Trimming cost V 6 bases and J 0 bases; bases outside gene matches: 3. CDR1 MNHNY and CDR2 SVGAGI come from the germline V gene (reference sequence). The CDR3 DNA sequence: TGTGCCAGCAGACCGGGACAGGGCTCCTACGAGCAGTACTTC. Its protein product is CASRPGQGSYEQYF.